A selection of T cell receptor beta chains follows, all from one sample in a study of CXCR3-negative and CXCR3-positive naive CD8 T cells. Following a re-call of the 5' RACE reads, TCRdb has one entry per CDR3 protein and lacks DNA. The sample table sets out about 84,000 distinct CDR3 sequences. Sequencing was performed on naive CXCR3+ CD8+ T cells from blood. All receptors derive from a human donor in good health. Some clones in this sample may be carry-over from other donors' samples. Each CDR3 is given with its conserved first and last residue.

v_gene	j_gene	CDR3aa
TRBV5-1	TRBJ2-7	CASSLDGQGQSYEQYF
TRBV12-3/TRBV12-4	TRBJ2-2	CASSFSSTGTGELFF
TRBV7-8	TRBJ1-2	CASSLGGETGYTF
TRBV9	TRBJ2-7	CASSVFPGVTYEQYF
TRBV7-9	TRBJ2-5	CASSPRTGSFGETQYF
TRBV7-9	TRBJ1-1	CASRSGQGYTEAFF
TRBV5-1	TRBJ1-4	CASSLEAGQGEKLFF
TRBV7-9	TRBJ1-2	CASSGGRFYGYTF
TRBV27	TRBJ1-2	CASSPTGFNGYTF
TRBV5-1	TRBJ2-7	CASSSGGEQYF
TRBV11-2	TRBJ2-7	CASSLEWYEQYF
TRBV28	TRBJ2-1	CASTPGGPREQFF
TRBV5-1	TRBJ2-7	CASSFGGVTREQYF
TRBV28	TRBJ2-7	CASSRGLVGEQYF
TRBV6-2/TRBV6-3	TRBJ2-3	CASSSISSTDTQYF
TRBV7-6	TRBJ2-7	CASSTPGLDFYEQYF
TRBV19	TRBJ1-1	CASSLLAGATEAFF
TRBV4-2	TRBJ2-7	CASSQSTSESDEQYF
TRBV5-6	TRBJ2-1	CASSLAGQGAYNEQFF
TRBV7-6	TRBJ2-3	CASSLWGRFTDTQYF
TRBV5-1	TRBJ2-4	CASSGTGSAKNIQYF